The present T cell receptor (beta chain) was sequenced within a study of T cells expressing NK-cell markers. Across the study: Just one sequenced donor of eight was HCMV-seronegative, while seven were seropositive.

Concerning this clonotype itself: Antigen: not known.

A 5'RACE template switching approach incorporating UMIs was used to make TCR beta cDNA. One entry per CDR3 protein, without DNA, is what TCRdb gives after re-calling the 5' RACE reads. This table holds 500,000 to 600,000 distinct CDR3 sequences. The CDR3 is made up of 15 amino acids. Germline assignment: CDR1 SGHRS and CDR2 YFSETQ. Study-level findings and limits: Six of the donors carried dominant NKG2C+ clonotypes that took up about 1.0-7.0% of their CD8+ T cells. One observes that, in a few donors, these clonotypes were also the leading ones within the CD3+CD56-NKG2C+ fraction.

The sequencing sample was made of blood T cells: a sorted CD56 or NKG2C T cell subset, CD4+ or CD8+ T cells, or bulk PBMC T cells (not recorded which). The chain has TRBV5-1 and TRBJ2-1. The receptor was derived from a man aged 18 to 30 in good health. The chain's CDR3 is CASSGTGSSYNEQFF.